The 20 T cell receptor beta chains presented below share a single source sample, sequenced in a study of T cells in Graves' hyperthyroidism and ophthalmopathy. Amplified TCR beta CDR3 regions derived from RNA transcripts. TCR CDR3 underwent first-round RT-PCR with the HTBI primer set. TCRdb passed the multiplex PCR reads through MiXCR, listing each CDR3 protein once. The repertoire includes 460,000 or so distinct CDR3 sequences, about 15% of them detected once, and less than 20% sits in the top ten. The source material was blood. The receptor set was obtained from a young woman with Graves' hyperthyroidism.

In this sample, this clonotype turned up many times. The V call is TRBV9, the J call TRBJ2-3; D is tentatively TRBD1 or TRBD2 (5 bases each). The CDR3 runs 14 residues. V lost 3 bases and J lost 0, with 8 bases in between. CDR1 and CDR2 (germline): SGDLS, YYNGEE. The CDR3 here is CASSAWDSTDTQYF. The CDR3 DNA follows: TGTGCCAGCAGCGCGTGGGACAGCACAGATACGCAGTATTTT.

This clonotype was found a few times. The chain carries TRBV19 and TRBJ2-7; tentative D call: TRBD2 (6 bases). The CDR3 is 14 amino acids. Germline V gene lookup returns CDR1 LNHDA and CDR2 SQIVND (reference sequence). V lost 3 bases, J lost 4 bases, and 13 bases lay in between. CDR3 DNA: TGTGCCAGTAGTATGGTTCAGGGAGGATACGAGCAGTACTTC. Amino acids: CASSMVQGGYEQYF.

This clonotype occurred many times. The CDR3 sequence is CASSSTSGSVSGETQYF. As DNA, the CDR3 is TGTGCCAGCAGCTCGACTAGCGGGAGCGTGAGTGGGGAGACCCAGTACTTC. V usage is TRBV11-3 and J usage is TRBJ2-5; 12 bases are shared with TRBD2. Germline CDR1 SGHNT, CDR2 YENEEA. V shed 4 bases, J shed 5 bases, and the junction held 11 bases outside the gene matches. CDR3 length: 17 residues.

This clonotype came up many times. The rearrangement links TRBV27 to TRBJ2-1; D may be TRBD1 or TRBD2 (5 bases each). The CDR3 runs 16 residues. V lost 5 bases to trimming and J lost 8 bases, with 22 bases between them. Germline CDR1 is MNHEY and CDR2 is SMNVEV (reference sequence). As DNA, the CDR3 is TGTGCCAGCAGTCCGCTTGGGGGTCTTAGTACGGATGAGCAGTTCTTC. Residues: CASSPLGGLSTDEQFF.

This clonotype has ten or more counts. The CDR3 protein is CASSSLAGYEQYV. CDR3 coding DNA: TGTGCCAGCAGTTCACTAGCGGGATACGAGCAGTACGTC. V gene TRBV2 combines with J gene TRBJ2-7; 10 bases align to TRBD2. Germline V lookup: CDR1 SNHLY, CDR2 FYNNEI. V dropped 5 bases and J dropped 4; count of bases not matched to a gene: 2. The CDR3 loop spans 13 amino acids.

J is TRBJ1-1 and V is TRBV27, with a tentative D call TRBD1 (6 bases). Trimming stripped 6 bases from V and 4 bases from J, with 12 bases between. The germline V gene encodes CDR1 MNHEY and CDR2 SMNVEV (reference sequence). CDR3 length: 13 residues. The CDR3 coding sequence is TGTGCCAGCAGCAGGGGTTTCGGCACTGAAGCTTTCTTT. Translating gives CASSRGFGTEAFF.

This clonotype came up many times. Here the CDR3 reads CATSSPTSGRRIEQFF. CDR3 DNA sequence: TGTGCCACCAGCAGCCCTACTAGCGGGAGAAGGATTGAGCAGTTCTTC. The chain links TRBV15 to TRBJ2-1, with 11 positions matching TRBD2. The germline V gene encodes CDR1 LNHNV and CDR2 YYDKDF (reference sequence). CDR3 length: 16 residues. After removal of 3 bases from V and 9 bases from J, the junction contained 10 bases not matched to a gene.

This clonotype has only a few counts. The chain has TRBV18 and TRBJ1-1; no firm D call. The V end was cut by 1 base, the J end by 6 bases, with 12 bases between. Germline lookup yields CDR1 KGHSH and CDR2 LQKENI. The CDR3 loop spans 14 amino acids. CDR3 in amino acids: CASSPQGGGPEAFF. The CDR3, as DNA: TGTGCCAGCTCACCACAGGGAGGCGGGCCTGAAGCTTTCTTT.

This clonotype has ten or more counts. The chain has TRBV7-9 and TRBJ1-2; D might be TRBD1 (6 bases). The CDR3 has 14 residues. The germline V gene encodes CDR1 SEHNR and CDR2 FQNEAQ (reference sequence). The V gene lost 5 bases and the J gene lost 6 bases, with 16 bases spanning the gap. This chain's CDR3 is CASSPWGGQDGYTF. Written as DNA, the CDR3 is TGTGCCAGCAGCCCCTGGGGGGGCCAGGATGGCTACACCTTC.

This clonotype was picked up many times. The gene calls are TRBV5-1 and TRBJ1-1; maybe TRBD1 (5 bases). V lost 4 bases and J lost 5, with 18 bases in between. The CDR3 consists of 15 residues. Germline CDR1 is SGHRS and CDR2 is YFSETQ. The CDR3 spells CASSLGGGGSTEAFF. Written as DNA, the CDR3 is TGCGCCAGCAGCCTGGGCGGCGGGGGAAGTACTGAAGCTTTCTTT.

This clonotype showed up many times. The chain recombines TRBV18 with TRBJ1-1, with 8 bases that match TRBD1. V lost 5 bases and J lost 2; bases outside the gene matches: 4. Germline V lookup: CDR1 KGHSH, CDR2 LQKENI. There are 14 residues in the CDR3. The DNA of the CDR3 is TGTGCCAGCTCAACCCAGGGGGCTAACACTGAAGCTTTCTTT. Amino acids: CASSTQGANTEAFF.

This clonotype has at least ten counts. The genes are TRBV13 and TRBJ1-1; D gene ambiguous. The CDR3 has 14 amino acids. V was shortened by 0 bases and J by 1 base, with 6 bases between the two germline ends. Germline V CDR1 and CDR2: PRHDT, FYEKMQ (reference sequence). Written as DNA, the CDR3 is TGTGCCAGCAGCTTAGGCCTAAAGAACACTGAAGCTTTCTTT. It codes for CASSLGLKNTEAFF.

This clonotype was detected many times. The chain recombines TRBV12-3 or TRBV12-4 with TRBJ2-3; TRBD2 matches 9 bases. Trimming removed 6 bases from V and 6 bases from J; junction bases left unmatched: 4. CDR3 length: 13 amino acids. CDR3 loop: CASRPSGADTQYF. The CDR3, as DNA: TGTGCCAGCAGACCTAGCGGGGCCGATACGCAGTATTTT.

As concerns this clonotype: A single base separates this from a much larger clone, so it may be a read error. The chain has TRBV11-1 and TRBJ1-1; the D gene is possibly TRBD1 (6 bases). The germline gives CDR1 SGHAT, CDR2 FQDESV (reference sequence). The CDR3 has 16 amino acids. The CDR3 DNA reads TGTGCCAGCAGCTTAGCGTCCCTACAAGGGGACACTGAAGCTCTCTTT. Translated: CASSLASLQGDTEALF.

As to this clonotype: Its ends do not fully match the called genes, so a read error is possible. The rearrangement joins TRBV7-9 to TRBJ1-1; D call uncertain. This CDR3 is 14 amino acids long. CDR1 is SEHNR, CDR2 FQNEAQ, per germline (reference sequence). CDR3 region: CVSSLEAGNTEAFF. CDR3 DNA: TGTGTCAGCAGCCTGGAGGCTGGGAACACTGAAGCTTTCTTT.

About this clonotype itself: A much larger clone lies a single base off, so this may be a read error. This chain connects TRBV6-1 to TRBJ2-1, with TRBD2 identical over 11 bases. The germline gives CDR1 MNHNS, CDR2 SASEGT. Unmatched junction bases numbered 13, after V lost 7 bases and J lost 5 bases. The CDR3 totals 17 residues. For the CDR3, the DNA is TGTGCCAGCACATTAGCCCACCTAGCGGGAGGCCACAATGAGCAGTTCTTC. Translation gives CASTLAHLAGGHNEQFF.

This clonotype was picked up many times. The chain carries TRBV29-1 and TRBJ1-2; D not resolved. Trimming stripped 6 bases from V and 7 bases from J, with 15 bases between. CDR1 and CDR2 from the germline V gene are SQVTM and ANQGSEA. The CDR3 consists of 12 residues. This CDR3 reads CSVLDGFGGYTF. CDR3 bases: TGCAGCGTCCTGGACGGGTTTGGTGGCTACACCTTC.

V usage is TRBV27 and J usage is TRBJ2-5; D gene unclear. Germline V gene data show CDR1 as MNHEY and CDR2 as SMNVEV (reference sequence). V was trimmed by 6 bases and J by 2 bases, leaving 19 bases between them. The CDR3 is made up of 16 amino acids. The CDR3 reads CASRGSRWVSQETQYF. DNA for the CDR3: TGTGCCAGCAGGGGGTCCCGTTGGGTGTCACAAGAGACCCAGTACTTC.

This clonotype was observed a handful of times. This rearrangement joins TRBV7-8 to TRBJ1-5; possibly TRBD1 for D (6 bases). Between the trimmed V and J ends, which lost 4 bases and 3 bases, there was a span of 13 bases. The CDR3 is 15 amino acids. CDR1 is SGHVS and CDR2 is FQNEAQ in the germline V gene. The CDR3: CASSSHRQDNQPQHF. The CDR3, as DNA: TGTGCCAGCAGCTCCCACCGACAGGACAATCAGCCCCAGCATTTT.

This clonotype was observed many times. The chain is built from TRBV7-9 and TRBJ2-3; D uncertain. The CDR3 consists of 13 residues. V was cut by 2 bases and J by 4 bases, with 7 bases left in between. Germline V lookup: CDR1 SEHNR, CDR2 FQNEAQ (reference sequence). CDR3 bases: TGTGCCAGCAGCTTAAAGGAGCCAGATACGCAGTATTTT. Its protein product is CASSLKEPDTQYF.